This is a list of T cell receptor beta chains from one sample in a study of cytomegalovirus exposure and HLA in healthy donors. TCRdb keeps only in-frame clones here, not all; method: immunoSEQ multiplex PCR. The data show 100,000 to 120,000 clones, around 70% seen once. Sequencing was carried out using PBMCs. Receptors were obtained from a man aged 25 to 45 in good health and CMV-seronegative. Both conserved end residues are part of each CDR3. The D gene is left open where the match is weak. Size values are once, few and many counts, or a class for expanded clones, and some rows have none.

CDR3 length	D gene	V gene	clone size	J gene	CDR3 protein	CDR3 DNA
14	.	TRBV6-5	few	TRBJ2-3	CASSSTGRIDTQYF	TGTGCCAGCAGTTCCACAGGGCGTATAGATACGCAGTATTTT
12	.	TRBV2	.	TRBJ2-7	CASRTDSYEQYF	TGTGCCAGCAGGACAGACTCCTACGAGCAGTACTTC
12	.	TRBV2	.	TRBJ1-1	CASRRESTEAFF	TGTGCCAGCAGACGGGAGAGCACTGAAGCTTTCTTT
15	TRBD2	TRBV19	.	TRBJ2-3	CASSIIGRNTDTQYF	TGTGCCAGTAGTATAATCGGGAGGAACACAGATACGCAGTATTTT
13	.	TRBV14	.	TRBJ2-7	CASSHGQPYEQYF	TGTGCCAGCAGCCACGGACAGCCTTACGAGCAGTACTTC
13	TRBD1	TRBV29-1	.	TRBJ1-2	CSVGDRGNYGYTF	TGCAGCGTGGGGGACAGGGGGAACTATGGCTACACCTTC
15	TRBD2	TRBV7-3	few	TRBJ2-3	CASSFGTGGTDTQYF	TGTGCCAGCAGCTTTGGGACGGGGGGGACAGATACGCAGTATTTT
15	.	TRBV6-5	.	TRBJ2-4	CASSPNLSERNIQYF	TGTGCCAGCAGTCCAAACCTTAGCGAGAGAAACATTCAGTACTTC
14	TRBD2	TRBV12-5	.	TRBJ2-1	CASGASGSRGEQFF	TGTGCTAGTGGTGCTAGCGGGTCGAGGGGTGAGCAGTTCTTC
12	TRBD1	TRBV30	.	TRBJ1-1	CAWTPTGGAAFF	TGTGCCTGGACTCCGACAGGGGGCGCAGCTTTCTTT
16	.	TRBV9	few	TRBJ2-3	CASSEEGNPKRDTQYF	TGTGCCAGCAGCGAGGAGGGCAACCCAAAACGGGATACGCAGTATTTT
14	.	TRBV21-1	.	TRBJ1-5	CASRPKGQVWPQHF	TGTGCCAGCAGACCCAAGGGGCAGGTTTGGCCCCAGCATTTT
17	.	TRBV9	.	TRBJ1-6	CASSADGGEGANSPLHF	TGTGCCAGCAGCGCCGACGGAGGGGAAGGAGCGAATTCACCCCTCCACTTT
13	TRBD1	TRBV6-5	.	TRBJ1-6	CASSWTGGTPLHF	TGTGCCAGCAGTTGGACAGGGGGCACACCCCTCCACTTT
19	.	TRBV30	.	TRBJ2-7	CAWSDPRIEPGRRGYEQYF	TGTGCCTGGAGTGATCCCCGTATAGAACCAGGACGCCGGGGATACGAGCAGTACTTC
14	.	TRBV2	.	TRBJ1-1	CASSGRGRNTEAFF	TGTGCCAGCAGTGGTAGGGGCAGGAACACTGAAGCTTTCTTT
14	.	TRBV6-6	.	TRBJ2-2	CASSYGTHTGELFF	TGTGCCAGCAGTTACGGTACTCACACCGGGGAGCTGTTTTTT
13	.	TRBV6-6	.	TRBJ1-3	CASSYRSGNTIYF	TGTGCCAGCAGTTATAGATCTGGAAACACCATATATTTT
11	.	TRBV29-1	.	TRBJ1-1	CSGKKNTEAFF	TGCAGCGGTAAAAAGAACACTGAAGCTTTCTTT
17	.	TRBV13	.	TRBJ1-6	CASSERRGRGGYSPLHF	TGTGCCAGCAGCGAACGGCGGGGGCGGGGTGGTTATTCACCCCTCCACTTT
14	.	TRBV11-2	.	TRBJ2-7	CASSPWSGKYEQYF	TGTGCCAGCAGCCCATGGTCGGGGAAGTACGAGCAGTACTTC
19	.	TRBV7-9	.	TRBJ1-6	CASSWGHAGVKVYNSPLHF	TGTGCCAGCAGCTGGGGCCATGCCGGTGTGAAGGTCTATAATTCACCCCTCCACTTT
11	.	TRBV20-1	.	TRBJ1-2	CSAREGYGYTF	TGCAGTGCCCGGGAGGGCTATGGCTACACCTTC
18	.	TRBV30	.	TRBJ2-1	CAWSSGWLTRTSYNEQFF	TGTGCCTGGAGTTCAGGGTGGCTTACGCGGACATCCTACAATGAGCAGTTCTTC
13	.	TRBV9	.	TRBJ1-1	CASSVDQDTEAFF	TGTGCCAGCAGCGTAGACCAGGACACTGAAGCTTTCTTT
14	TRBD1	TRBV5-1	.	TRBJ1-2	CASRETGTAYGYTF	TGCGCCAGCAGGGAGACCGGGACAGCCTATGGCTACACCTTC
13	TRBD1	TRBV7-2	.	TRBJ1-1	CASSVGQGAGAFF	TGTGCCAGCAGCGTAGGACAGGGGGCAGGTGCTTTCTTT
14	TRBD2	TRBV5-1	.	TRBJ2-7	CASSRGLAGYEQYF	TGCGCCAGCAGTCGGGGACTAGCGGGGTACGAGCAGTACTTC
18	.	TRBV15	.	TRBJ2-3	CATSRDGGIGRPTDTQYF	TGTGCCACCAGCAGAGATGGGGGGATTGGGCGTCCCACAGATACGCAGTATTTT
16	.	TRBV5-4	.	TRBJ2-7	CASSWGGTGGHYEQYF	TGTGCCAGCAGCTGGGGGGGAACCGGGGGCCACTACGAGCAGTACTTC
15	TRBD1	TRBV10-3	.	TRBJ1-6	CAISGGDRGNSPLHF	TGTGCCATCAGTGGGGGGGACAGGGGAAATTCACCCCTCCACTTT
14	.	TRBV13	.	TRBJ1-1	CASSPTGRHTEAFF	TGTGCCAGCAGCCCAACAGGGCGGCACACTGAAGCTTTCTTT
15	.	TRBV5-4	.	TRBJ2-1	CASRSSGEPYNEQFF	TGTGCCAGCCGTTCTTCGGGAGAGCCCTACAATGAGCAGTTCTTC
22	TRBD2	TRBV6-4	.	TRBJ2-1	CASSDSGGAGGPREVSYNEQFF	TGTGCCAGCAGTGACTCAGGTGGGGCGGGAGGGCCGCGGGAGGTGTCCTACAATGAGCAGTTCTTC
14	.	TRBV2	.	TRBJ2-3	CASSAERVPDTQYF	TGTGCCAGCAGTGCTGAGCGGGTCCCAGATACGCAGTATTTT
15	TRBD2	TRBV7-8	.	TRBJ2-7	CASSLVPSGEVEQYF	TGTGCCAGCAGCTTAGTTCCTAGCGGGGAGGTTGAGCAGTACTTC
16	TRBD1	TRBV19	.	TRBJ1-4	CASSRRPGQGDEKLFF	TGTGCCAGTAGCCGCCGGCCGGGACAGGGGGATGAAAAACTGTTTTTT
13	.	TRBV29-1	.	TRBJ1-1	CSASAVVNTEAFF	TGCAGCGCCTCGGCGGTGGTGAACACTGAAGCTTTCTTT
15	.	TRBV27	.	TRBJ2-3	CASSLPGTLTDTQYF	TGTGCCAGCAGTCTCCCCGGGACACTAACAGATACGCAGTATTTT
16	.	TRBV5-4	.	TRBJ1-4	CASSSAGGRLGEKLFF	TGTGCCAGCAGCTCCGCAGGAGGCCGGCTAGGCGAAAAACTGTTTTTT
16	TRBD2	TRBV10-1	few	TRBJ2-7	CASSTAGGRRLGEQYF	TGCGCCAGCAGTACCGCCGGGGGGAGAAGGCTGGGCGAGCAGTACTTC
15	.	TRBV11-1	.	TRBJ2-1	CASSFNYGSAMGQFF	TGTGCCAGCAGCTTTAACTATGGGTCAGCGATGGGGCAGTTCTTC
14	.	TRBV4-2	.	TRBJ2-1	CASSQGPAYNEQFF	TGTGCCAGCAGCCAAGGCCCAGCCTACAATGAGCAGTTCTTC
15	.	TRBV10-3	.	TRBJ2-7	CAISKQGTSSYEQYF	TGTGCCATCAGTAAGCAGGGGACCAGCTCCTACGAGCAGTACTTC
13	TRBD1	TRBV2	.	TRBJ1-5	CASSRDRDQPQHF	TGTGCCAGCAGCCGGGACAGGGACCAGCCCCAGCATTTT